Following are 14 T cell receptor beta chains from one sample sequenced in a study of T cell changes during pregnancy in multiple sclerosis. Sequencing used immunoSEQ multiplex PCR; TCRdb keeps in-frame clones, though not all of them. The sample shows around 55,000 clones, over 80% of them seen only once. This specimen was CD4+ T cells from peripheral blood mononuclear cells, taken in the first trimester of pregnancy. Every receptor here comes from a female donor with multiple sclerosis, enrolled in a pregnancy study.

V usage is TRBV5-1 and J usage is TRBJ2-2; TRBD2 agrees at 10 bases. V lost 4 bases to trimming and J lost 6 bases; unmatched junction nucleotides: 9. The V gene's germline CDR1 is SGHRS and CDR2 YFSETQ. The CDR3 runs 16 residues. The CDR3 region is CASSGGLAPSAGELFF. CDR3 sequence (DNA): TGCGCCAGCAGCGGGGGACTAGCGCCTTCCGCCGGGGAGCTGTTTTTT.

In its sample, this clone was seen once. One junction end disagrees with the germline gene, perhaps due to a read error. This sequence joins TRBV6-5 and TRBJ1-1; a possible D gene is TRBD1 (5 bases). CDR1 is MNHEY and CDR2 is SVGAGI in the germline V gene. The CDR3 extends over 15 amino acids. CDR3 residues: CASSWTGQLKGLKIF. The CDR3 DNA follows: TGTGCCAGCAGTTGGACCGGACAACTCAAAGGTCTTAAGATCTTT.

The V gene is TRBV28, the J gene TRBJ2-2; perhaps TRBD1 as D (5 bases). The CDR3 consists of 16 residues. Trimming stripped 3 bases from V and 6 bases from J, with 17 bases between. CDR1 is MDHEN and CDR2 is SYDVKM in the germline V gene. The chain's CDR3 is CASSFRGRSSPGELFF. The CDR3, as DNA: TGTGCCAGCAGTTTTAGGGGCAGGTCCTCGCCCGGGGAGCTGTTTTTT.

The chain combines TRBV19 with TRBJ2-7, with 7 bases lining up with TRBD2. The germline CDR1 and CDR2 sequences are LNHDA and SQIVND (reference sequence). Trimming took 5 bases from V and 4 from J; bases not matched to a gene: 11. The CDR3 has 15 residues. The CDR3 DNA follows: TGTGCCAGTAGTCACCAGCGGGACGTCTCTTACGAGCAGTACTTC. This encodes CASSHQRDVSYEQYF.

The rearrangement uses TRBV28 and TRBJ1-3, with D unclear. The CDR3 is made up of 13 amino acids. Germline values: CDR1 MDHEN, CDR2 SYDVKM. V was shortened by 6 bases and J by 1 base, with 7 bases between the two germline ends. The CDR3 region is CASRQESGNTIYF. CDR3 in DNA: TGTGCCAGCAGGCAGGAATCTGGAAACACCATATATTTT.

The V and J genes are TRBV14 and TRBJ2-3; 8 bases map to TRBD2. This CDR3 is built from 14 residues. V lost 5 bases, J lost 7 bases, and 8 bases stayed unmatched. CDR1 and CDR2 from the germline V gene are SGHDN and FVKESK. CDR3 sequence reads: CASSSGLAGYTQYF. CDR3 sequence (DNA): TGTGCCAGCAGCTCAGGACTAGCAGGATATACGCAGTATTTT.

The chain joins TRBV28 to TRBJ1-6; tentative D call: TRBD1 (5 bases). This CDR3 comprises 12 residues. Germline values: CDR1 MDHEN, CDR2 SYDVKM. Trimming removed 5 bases at V and 14 bases at J, with 13 bases between. The CDR3 nucleotides read TGTGCCAGCAGTGCCCCAGGGTTTGCCCTCCACTTT. Its protein is CASSAPGFALHF.

V is TRBV5-1 and J is TRBJ1-1, with D perhaps matching TRBD1 (5 bases). V lost 2 bases to trimming and J lost 0 bases, with 11 bases between them. This CDR3 is 15 amino acids long. The germline CDR1 and CDR2 sequences are SGHRS and YFSETQ. The CDR3 is CASSFSRTLNTEAFF. DNA of the CDR3: TGCGCCAGCAGCTTTTCCAGGACACTGAACACTGAAGCTTTCTTT.

The table lists this clone with a few counts. The rearrangement links TRBV5-1 to TRBJ2-1; 7 nucleotides agree with TRBD1. V gave up 3 bases and J gave up 0 bases; unmatched junction bases: 3. CDR3 length: 15 amino acids. Germline CDR1 and CDR2: SGHRS and YFSETQ. The CDR3 protein is CASSWTGSSYNEQFF. The CDR3 DNA follows: TGCGCCAGCAGCTGGACAGGCAGCTCCTACAATGAGCAGTTCTTC.

This rearrangement joins TRBV12-5 to TRBJ2-5; 8 nucleotides agree with TRBD1. The junction had 13 bases not matched to a gene; V was cut back by 6 bases and J by 4 bases. CDR1 and CDR2 from the germline V gene are LGHNT and FRNRAP. This CDR3 spans 16 amino acids. In nucleotides, the CDR3 is TGTGCTAGTGGCTCGTTTTGGACAGGGTCTAGAGAGACCCAGTACTTC. Translated: CASGSFWTGSRETQYF.

CDR3: CASSATDTQYF. CDR3 in DNA: TGCGCCAGCAGCGCGACAGATACGCAGTATTTT. The chain couples TRBV5-1 to TRBJ2-3; D call uncertain. CDR3 length equals 11 residues. V was shortened by 4 bases and J by 3 bases, with 3 bases between the two germline ends. The germline CDR1 and CDR2 sequences are SGHRS and YFSETQ.

V is TRBV6-5 and J is TRBJ1-6; 7 bases agree with TRBD1. CDR1 and CDR2 from the germline V gene are MNHEY and SVGAGI. The V segment lost 10 bases and the J segment 2 bases; nucleotides outside the gene matches: 8. This CDR3 has 15 residues. CDR3 sequence: CATKRDRTYNSPLHF. The DNA for the CDR3 is TGTGCCACCAAACGGGACAGAACCTATAATTCACCCCTCCACTTT.

This clone has only a few counts. This chain joins TRBV29-1 and TRBJ1-3; 11 positions agree with TRBD1. With V trimmed by 3 bases and J by 2 bases, 3 bases remained unmatched. The germline V gene has CDR1 SQVTM and CDR2 ANQGSEA. The CDR3 is made up of 15 amino acids. In nucleotides, the CDR3 is TGCAGCGTTGACCCGGGACAGGGGGCTGGAAACACCATATATTTT. It yields the protein CSVDPGQGAGNTIYF. Using reference TRBV29-1 and TRBJ1-3 for the parts outside the CDR3, the full variable domain is SAVISQKPSRDICQRGTSLTIQCQVDSQVTMMFWYRQQPGQSLTLIATANQGSEATYESGFVIDKFPISRPNLTFSTLTVSNMSPEDSSIYLCSVDPGQGAGNTIYFGEGSWLTVV.

This sequence joins TRBV5-6 and TRBJ1-3; D perhaps matches TRBD1 (6 bases). V lost 4 bases and J 0 bases, leaving 14 bases between the germline ends. CDR1 and CDR2 (germline): SGHDT, YYEEEE. This CDR3 contains 16 residues. CDR3 DNA sequence: TGTGCCAGCAGCCTACAGGGAATGGTCTCTGGAAACACCATATATTTT. It is translated as CASSLQGMVSGNTIYF.